This TCR beta chain was documented in a study of control samples from healthy donors and cancer patients. CDR1 is MGHDK, CDR2 SYGVNS, per germline. Trimming pared 5 bases from V and 1 base from J, leaving 15 bases between. The CDR3 extends over 16 amino acids. Libraries were prepared by immunoSEQ multiplex PCR; TCRdb keeps only in-frame clonotypes and omits some of them. The sample shows fewer than 60,000 clones, 65% to 90% of them seen only once. The receptor was derived from a woman in her fifties or sixties with lung cancer. The source material was PBMCs. The chain combines TRBV25-1 with TRBJ1-3; D is perhaps TRBD1 (5 bases). The CDR3: CASSPLGRASGNTIYF. The CDR3 coding sequence is TGTGCCAGCAGTCCCCTCGGCAGGGCGTCTGGAAACACCATATATTTT.